Below are 15 T cell receptor beta chains sequenced from a single sample in a study of blood T cell repertoires in COVID-19. Using immunoSEQ multiplex PCR, the repertoire was profiled, and TCRdb retains in-frame clones only, with some absent. This sample has some 76,000 clones, with approximately 81% found just once. Sequences were obtained from peripheral blood. All receptors come from a woman aged 60-75 years with acute or convalescent COVID-19.

The rearrangement uses TRBV6-5 and TRBJ2-1; 7 bases agree with TRBD1. The CDR3 is 15 residues long. The germline V gene encodes CDR1 MNHEY and CDR2 SVGAGI. J was trimmed by 4 bases and V by 5 bases; bases with no gene match: 8. CDR3 in amino acids: CASSRSGTAYNEQFF. The CDR3 DNA follows: TGTGCCAGCAGTAGGTCAGGGACAGCATACAATGAGCAGTTCTTC.

The J gene is TRBJ1-3, the V gene TRBV19; maybe TRBD1 (6 bases). This CDR3 comprises 14 residues. Trimming removed 8 bases at V and 2 bases at J, with 13 bases between. Looked up from germline, CDR1 is LNHDA and CDR2 is SQIVND (reference sequence). The DNA of the CDR3 is TGTGCCAGTTACAATGGGGGCGCTGGAAACACCATATATTTT. It yields the protein CASYNGGAGNTIYF.

The CDR3 is CASSDNPNEQFF. CDR3 sequence (DNA): TGCGCCAGCAGTGACAACCCCAATGAGCAGTTCTTC. V is TRBV5-1 and J is TRBJ2-1, with no clear D. Trimming removed 5 bases from V and 6 bases from J, with 9 bases in between. This CDR3 region has 12 residues. CDR1 is SGHRS and CDR2 is YFSETQ in the germline V gene.

The chain couples TRBV5-6 to TRBJ1-1; no reliable D call. CDR1 is SGHDT and CDR2 is YYEEEE in the germline V gene. The CDR3 has 16 amino acids. V lost 1 base and J 2 bases, leaving 15 bases between the germline ends. The CDR3 DNA is TGTGCCAGCAGCTTGAATCAGGTACGGCTTAACACTGAAGCTTTCTTT. Its translation is CASSLNQVRLNTEAFF.

CDR3 loop: CASSWGRGSTEAFF. Here the CDR3 DNA reads TGCGCCAGCAGCTGGGGACGGGGGAGCACTGAAGCTTTCTTT. The gene calls are TRBV5-1 and TRBJ1-1, with a tentative D call TRBD1 (5 bases). CDR1 and CDR2 (germline): SGHRS, YFSETQ. V shed 3 bases and J shed 4 bases, with 13 bases lying between them. This CDR3 is built from 14 residues. The full variable domain, its missing parts supplied by reference TRBV5-1 and TRBJ1-1, is KAGVTQTPRYLIKTRGQQVTLSCSPISGHRSVSWYQQTPGQGLQFLFEYFSETQRNKGNFPGRFSGRQFSNSRSEMNVSTLELGDSALYLCASSWGRGSTEAFFGQGTRLTVV.

The chain joins TRBV7-2 to TRBJ1-3; 8 bases map to TRBD1. Trimming cost V 4 bases and J 3 bases; bases outside gene matches: 5. The CDR3 has 15 amino acids. Per the germline V gene, CDR1 is SGHTA and CDR2 is FQGNSA. The CDR3 sequence: CASSYGQGNGNTIYF. CDR3 sequence (DNA): TGTGCCAGCAGCTACGGACAGGGCAATGGAAACACCATATATTTT.

This clone appeared a few times. This sequence joins TRBV19 and TRBJ1-5, with D tentatively TRBD1 (5 bases). Looked up from germline, CDR1 is LNHDA and CDR2 is SQIVND (reference sequence). The ends were cut back, 6 bases at V and 5 bases at J, with 14 bases in the middle. This CDR3 is 14 amino acids long. CDR3 region: CASSAGGIDQPQHF. The CDR3 coding sequence is TGTGCCAGTAGCGCTGGGGGGATCGATCAGCCCCAGCATTTT.

V usage is TRBV3-1 (or the pseudogene TRBV3-2) and J usage is TRBJ1-1, with D maybe TRBD1 (5 bases). Germline CDR1 and CDR2: LGHDT and YNNKEL (reference sequence). This CDR3 has 15 amino acids. V was cut by 0 bases and J by 4 bases, with 12 bases left in between. The CDR3 region is CASSQEGGRGTEAFF. Here the CDR3 DNA reads TGTGCCAGCAGCCAAGAGGGAGGGAGGGGCACTGAAGCTTTCTTT.

This rearrangement joins TRBV18 to TRBJ1-1; 8 bases align to TRBD1. Germline V gene data show CDR1 as KGHSH and CDR2 as LQKENI. The CDR3 is made up of 16 amino acids. With 6 bases clipped from V and 4 bases from J, the junction kept 13 bases outside the gene matches. CDR3 nucleotides: TGTGCCAGCTCCCTACCAGGGGAGACAGGGGCCACTGAAGCTTTCTTT. It yields the protein CASSLPGETGATEAFF.

The rearrangement uses TRBV7-2 and TRBJ1-1; 7 bases map to TRBD1. The CDR3 runs 14 residues. The germline V gene encodes CDR1 SGHTA and CDR2 FQGNSA. Trimming cost V 5 bases and J 1 base; bases outside gene matches: 4. CDR3 sequence (DNA): TGTGCCAGCAGCGCACAGGGGCCGAACACTGAAGCTTTCTTT. It specifies CASSAQGPNTEAFF.

The gene calls are TRBV5-1 and TRBJ1-2; TRBD1 agrees at 7 bases. Losses at the gene ends were 3 bases for V and 6 bases for J; bases not matched to a gene: 5. The CDR3 is 13 residues long. Germline V lookup: CDR1 SGHRS, CDR2 YFSETQ. CDR3 loop: CASSSGGGNGYTF. The CDR3 coding sequence is TGCGCCAGCAGCTCAGGGGGTGGAAATGGCTACACCTTC.

This clone was found many times. The V gene is TRBV19, the J gene TRBJ2-6; TRBD1 aligns across 8 bases. The CDR3 runs to 15 residues. V was pared by 7 bases and J by 4 bases, with 6 bases of the junction left unmatched. CDR1 and CDR2 from the germline V gene are LNHDA and SQIVND (reference sequence). This CDR3 reads CASKRQGFGANVLTF. The CDR3 region has the DNA TGTGCCAGTAAACGACAGGGGTTCGGGGCCAACGTCCTGACTTTC.

V usage is TRBV6-6 and J usage is TRBJ2-7; D may be TRBD1 (8 bases). The CDR3 consists of 14 residues. CDR1 is MNHNY, CDR2 SVGAGI, per germline (reference sequence). V lost 2 bases and J lost 6, with 14 bases in between. In DNA, the CDR3 is TGTGCCAGCAGTTACGCACAGGGGGGGGTCGAGCAGTACGTC. Translating it yields CASSYAQGGVEQYV.

The chain employs TRBV7-2 and TRBJ1-2; TRBD1 matches 8 bases. This CDR3 contains 17 residues. The germline gives CDR1 SGHTA, CDR2 FQGNSA. The V and J ends lost 1 base and 2 bases, in that order; junction bases with no gene match: 9. The DNA for the CDR3 is TGTGCCAGCAGCTTAGGTCCGACAGGGGACGGAAACTATGGCTACACCTTC. As protein: CASSLGPTGDGNYGYTF.

The chain is built from TRBV10-1 and TRBJ1-5, with D unclear. Looked up from germline, CDR1 is WNHNN and CDR2 is SYGVQD (reference sequence). The CDR3 extends over 13 amino acids. The CDR3 DNA sequence: TGCGCACCCGCTCAGGTCAATAATCAGCCCCAGCATTTT. Amino acid sequence: CAPAQVNNQPQHF.